This T cell receptor beta chain derives from a study of blood T cell repertoires in COVID-19 (dated by TCRdb to about 2020). With regard to the full study: Collaborator samples came from the United States, Italy and Spain and covered acute and convalescent phases of COVID-19. The material from the prospective study consisted of cDNA or gDNA derived from T cells, B-cell-depleted T cells, or PBMCs. Subjects who had been exposed to COVID-19, were actively infected with it, or had recovered from it provided the deeply sampled blood TCRbeta repertoires that made up the dataset. A freely available public database, intended as a resource for researchers studying the immune response to SARS-CoV-2, is where the repertoires were released. The samples were drawn from the first 160 participants of the ongoing ImmuneRACE study and from roughly 1,300 subjects provided by 6 global collaborators. A de-identified subject ID, COVID-19 status, age in years and sex were almost always included in the sample metadata. Where available, HLA class I and class II types were taken from metadata supplied by the sample provider and were not determined by assay-based typing.

Remarks on this clone: Its antigen remains unidentified. Base-call qualities are not available, and no considerably larger clone is one nucleotide away.

As encoded in the germline V gene, CDR1 is KGHDR while CDR2 is SFDVKD. V and J are truncated by 4 bases and 4 bases respectively, leaving an intervening sequence of 15 bases. Inclusive of the bounding cysteine and phenylalanine, the CDR3 is 16 residues long. The only DNA kept is the CDR3, 48 bases in frame from the first base. The paper's findings and limits, for the study overall: Clinical and demographic metadata were provided uncurated, with the amount varying by source and participant.

One collaborating source in Seattle enrolled patients during active infection and followed them longitudinally through the course of disease. Each collaborating institution followed its own protocols to collect whole blood in K2EDTA tubes. Collaborator samples were shipped for TCRbeta analysis as frozen whole blood, isolated PBMCs, or DNA extracted from either sample type. TCRbeta CDR3 regions were amplified from genomic DNA using the immunoSEQ Assay, a bias-controlled multiplex PCR. The study's processing was this. The number of nucleated cells in each sample was estimated by amplification of reference gene primers within the assay. Sequence reads were collapsed and filtered to measure the absolute abundance of every unique TCRbeta CDR3 rearrangement. For each sample, productive Simpson clonality was calculated by taking the square root of Simpson's diversity index across productive rearrangements. The table was pulled from immuneACCESS by TCRdb, which kept in-frame rearrangements only. Such tables lose some clones; where checked, under half of the loss comes from unresolved V genes, and the rest has no known cause. The V and J calls and clone size come from that table; D and trimming were worked out from the DNA. The sample table shows some 260,000 clones, and about 87% are seen once. Roughly 6.3% of the sample is in the top ten clones.

The chain links TRBV24-1 with TRBJ2-2; TRBD2 might be the D gene, on 5 matching bases. Sequencing used peripheral blood. The TCR was taken from a woman in her twenties or thirties with COVID-19, enrolled during active disease. The CDR3 sequence is CATSDPYREPTGELFF. The DNA is as follows: TGTGCCACCAGTGACCCTTATAGGGAGCCCACCGGGGAGCTGTTTTTT.